This T cell receptor (beta chain) is drawn from a study of blood T cell repertoires in COVID-19. Across the study: Some COVID-19 samples were acute and others convalescent; all came from the United States, Italy and Spain. In each case, the material was cDNA or gDNA derived from T cells, B-cell-depleted T cells, or PBMCs.

Under the authors' procedure: The assay estimated nucleated cells by amplifying reference gene primers. Measured with immunoSEQ multiplex PCR; TCRdb has only the in-frame clones, and not every one. V and J calls and clone size are those listed in that table; D and trimming were worked out from the DNA. Among 190,000 or so clones, about 81% were seen once, and the ten largest hold approximately 12%. Remarks on this clone: Other DNA sequences in the sample encode the same CDR3.

CDR3 length equals 16 residues. Germline values: CDR1 LNHDA, CDR2 SQIVND (reference sequence). V lost 0 bases, J lost 3 bases, and 3 bases stayed unmatched. Followed longitudinally, the Seattle patients had been enrolled during active infection. The receptor was isolated from a woman older than 75 with COVID-19, enrolled during active disease. The rearrangement joins TRBV19 to TRBJ1-5; TRBD1 aligns across 9 bases. The sequenced sample consisted of peripheral blood. The CDR3 sequence: CASSIDSQGANQPQHF. The CDR3 bases are TGTGCCAGTAGTATAGATTCACAGGGGGCCAATCAGCCCCAGCATTTT.